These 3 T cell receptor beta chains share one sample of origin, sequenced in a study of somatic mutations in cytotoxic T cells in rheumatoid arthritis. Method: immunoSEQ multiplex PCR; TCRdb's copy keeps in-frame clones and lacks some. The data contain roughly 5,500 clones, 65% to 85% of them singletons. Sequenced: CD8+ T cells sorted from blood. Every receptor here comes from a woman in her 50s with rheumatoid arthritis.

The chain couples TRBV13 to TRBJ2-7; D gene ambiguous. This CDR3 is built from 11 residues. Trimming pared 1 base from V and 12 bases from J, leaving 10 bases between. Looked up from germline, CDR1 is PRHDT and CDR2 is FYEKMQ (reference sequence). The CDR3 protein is CASSLAQELYF. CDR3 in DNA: TGTGCCAGCAGCTTAGCGCAGGAACTGTACTTC.

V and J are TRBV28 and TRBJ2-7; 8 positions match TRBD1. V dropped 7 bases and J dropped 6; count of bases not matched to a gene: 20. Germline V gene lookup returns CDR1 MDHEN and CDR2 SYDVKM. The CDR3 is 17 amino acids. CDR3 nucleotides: TGTGCCAGCACTCTCCTCCAAGGACAGGGTGATTCTCGCGAGCAGTACTTC. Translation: CASTLLQGQGDSREQYF.

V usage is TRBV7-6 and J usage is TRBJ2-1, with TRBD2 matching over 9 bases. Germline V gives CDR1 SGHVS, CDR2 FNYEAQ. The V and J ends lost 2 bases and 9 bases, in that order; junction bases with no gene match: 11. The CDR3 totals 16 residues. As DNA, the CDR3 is TGTGCCAGCAGCTTATATAGCGGGGGCCCATCCAGTGAGCAGTTCTTC. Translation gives CASSLYSGGPSSEQFF.